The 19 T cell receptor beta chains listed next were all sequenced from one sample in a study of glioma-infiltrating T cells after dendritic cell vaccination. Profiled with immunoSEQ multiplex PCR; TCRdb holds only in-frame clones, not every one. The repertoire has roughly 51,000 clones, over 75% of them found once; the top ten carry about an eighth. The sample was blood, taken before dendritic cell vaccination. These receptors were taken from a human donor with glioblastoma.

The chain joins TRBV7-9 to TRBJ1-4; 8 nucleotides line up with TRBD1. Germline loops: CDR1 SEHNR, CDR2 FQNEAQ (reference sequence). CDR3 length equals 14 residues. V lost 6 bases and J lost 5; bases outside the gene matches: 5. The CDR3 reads CASSSTGENEKLFF. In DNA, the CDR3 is TGTGCCAGCAGTTCGACAGGGGAGAATGAAAAACTGTTTTTT.

Here the CDR3 DNA reads TGTGCCAGCAGTTTTCGACTGGACACTGAAGCTTTCTTT. It is translated as CASSFRLDTEAFF. This chain uses TRBV6-4 with TRBJ1-1, with D uncertain. V lost 5 bases and J 3 bases, leaving 10 bases between the germline ends. CDR3 length: 13 residues. The germline V gene encodes CDR1 MRHNA and CDR2 SNTAGT.

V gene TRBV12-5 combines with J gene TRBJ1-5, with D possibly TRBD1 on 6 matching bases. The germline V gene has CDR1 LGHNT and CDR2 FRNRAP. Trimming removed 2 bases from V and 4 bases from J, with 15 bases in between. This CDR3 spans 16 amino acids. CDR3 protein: CASGLKGGGINQPQHF. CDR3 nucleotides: TGTGCTAGTGGTTTGAAGGGCGGGGGCATTAATCAGCCCCAGCATTTT.

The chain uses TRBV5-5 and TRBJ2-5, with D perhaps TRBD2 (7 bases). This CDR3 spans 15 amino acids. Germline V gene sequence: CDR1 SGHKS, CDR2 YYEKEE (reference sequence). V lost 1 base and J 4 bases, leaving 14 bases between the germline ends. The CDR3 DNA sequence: TGTGCCAGCAGCTTGAGTGGGGGGGCAGGAGAGACCCAGTACTTC. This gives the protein CASSLSGGAGETQYF.

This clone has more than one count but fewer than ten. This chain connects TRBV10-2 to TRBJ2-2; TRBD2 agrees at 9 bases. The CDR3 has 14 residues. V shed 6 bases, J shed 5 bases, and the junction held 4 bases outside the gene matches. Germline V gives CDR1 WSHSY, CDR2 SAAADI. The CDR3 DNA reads TGCGCCAGCAGAGCCACTAGCGGGACCGGGGAGCTGTTTTTT. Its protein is CASRATSGTGELFF.

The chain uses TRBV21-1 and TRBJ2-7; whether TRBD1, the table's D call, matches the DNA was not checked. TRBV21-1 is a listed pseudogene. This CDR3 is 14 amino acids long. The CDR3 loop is CASSIIDRKGEQYF. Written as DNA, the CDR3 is TGTGCCAGCAGCATCATAGACAGGAAAGGCGAGCAGTACTTC.

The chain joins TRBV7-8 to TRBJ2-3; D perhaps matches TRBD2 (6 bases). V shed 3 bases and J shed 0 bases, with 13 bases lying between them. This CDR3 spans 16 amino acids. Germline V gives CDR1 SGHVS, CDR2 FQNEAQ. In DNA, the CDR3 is TGTGCCAGCAGCTTGCTTAGGGAGGCTAGCACAGATACGCAGTATTTT. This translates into CASSLLREASTDTQYF.

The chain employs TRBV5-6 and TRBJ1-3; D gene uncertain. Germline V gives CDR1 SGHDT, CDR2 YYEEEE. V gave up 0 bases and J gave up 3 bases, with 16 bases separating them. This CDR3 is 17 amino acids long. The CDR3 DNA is TGTGCCAGCAGCTTGGAACTAGCCTCAGGAGGTGGAAACACCATATATTTT. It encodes CASSLELASGGGNTIYF. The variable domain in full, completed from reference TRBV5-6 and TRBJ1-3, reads DAGVTQSPTHLIKTRGQQVTLRCSPKSGHDTVSWYQQALGQGPQFIFQYYEEEERQRGNFPDRFSGHQFPNYSSELNVNALLLGDSALYLCASSLELASGGGNTIYFGEGSWLTVV.

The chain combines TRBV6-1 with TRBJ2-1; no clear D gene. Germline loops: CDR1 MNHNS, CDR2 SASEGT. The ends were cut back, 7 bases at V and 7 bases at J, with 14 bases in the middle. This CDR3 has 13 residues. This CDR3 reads CASIDLIGNEQFF. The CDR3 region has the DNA TGTGCCAGCATCGACTTGATTGGGAATGAGCAGTTCTTC.

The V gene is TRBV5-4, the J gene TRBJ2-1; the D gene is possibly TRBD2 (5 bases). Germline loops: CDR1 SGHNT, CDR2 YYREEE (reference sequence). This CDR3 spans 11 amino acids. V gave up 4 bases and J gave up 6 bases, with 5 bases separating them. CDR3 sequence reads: CASSRGNEQFF. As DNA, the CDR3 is TGTGCCAGCAGCCGGGGCAATGAGCAGTTCTTC.

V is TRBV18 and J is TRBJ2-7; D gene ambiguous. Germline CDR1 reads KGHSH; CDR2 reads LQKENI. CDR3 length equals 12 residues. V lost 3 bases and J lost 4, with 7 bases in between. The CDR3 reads CASSPSPYEQYF. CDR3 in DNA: TGTGCCAGCTCACCTTCCCCTTACGAGCAGTACTTC.

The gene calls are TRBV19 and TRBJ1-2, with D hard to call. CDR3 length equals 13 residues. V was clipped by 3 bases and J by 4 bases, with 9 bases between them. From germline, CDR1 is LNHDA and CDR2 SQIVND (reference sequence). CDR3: CASSMEASYGYTF. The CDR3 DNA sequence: TGTGCCAGTAGTATGGAAGCGAGCTATGGCTACACCTTC.

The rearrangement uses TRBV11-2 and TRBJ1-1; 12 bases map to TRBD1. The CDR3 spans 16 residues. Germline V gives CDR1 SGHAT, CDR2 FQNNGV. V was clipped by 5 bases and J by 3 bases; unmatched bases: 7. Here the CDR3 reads CASSLRDRGQDTEAFF. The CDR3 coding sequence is TGTGCCAGCAGCCTCCGGGACAGGGGGCAGGACACTGAAGCTTTCTTT.

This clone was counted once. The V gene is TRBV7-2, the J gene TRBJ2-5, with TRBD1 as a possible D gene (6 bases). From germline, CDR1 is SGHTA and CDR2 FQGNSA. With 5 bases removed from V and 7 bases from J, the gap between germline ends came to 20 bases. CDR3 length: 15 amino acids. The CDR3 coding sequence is TGTGCCAGCAGCCCAAGTCTCAGGGGAAGGGGGACCCAGTACTTC. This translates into CASSPSLRGRGTQYF.

The chain's CDR3 is CASSPPGYTEAFF. The CDR3 DNA sequence: TGTGCCAGCAGCCCGCCGGGGTACACTGAAGCTTTCTTT. The genes are TRBV6-5 and TRBJ1-1; no definite D call. V was pared by 6 bases and J by 3 bases, with 11 bases between. The CDR3 runs 13 residues. The germline gives CDR1 MNHEY, CDR2 SVGAGI.

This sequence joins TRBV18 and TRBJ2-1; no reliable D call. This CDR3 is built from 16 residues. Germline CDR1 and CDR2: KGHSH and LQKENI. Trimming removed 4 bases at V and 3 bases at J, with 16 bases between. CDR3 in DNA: TGTGCCAGCTCACTAACCGAGATTGATCGCTACAATGAGCAGTTCTTC. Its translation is CASSLTEIDRYNEQFF. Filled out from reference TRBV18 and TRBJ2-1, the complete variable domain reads NAGVMQNPRHLVRRRGQEARLRCSPMKGHSHVYWYRQLPEEGLKFMVYLQKENIIDESGMPKERFSAEFPKEGPSILRIQQVVRGDSAAYFCASSLTEIDRYNEQFFGPGTRLTVL.

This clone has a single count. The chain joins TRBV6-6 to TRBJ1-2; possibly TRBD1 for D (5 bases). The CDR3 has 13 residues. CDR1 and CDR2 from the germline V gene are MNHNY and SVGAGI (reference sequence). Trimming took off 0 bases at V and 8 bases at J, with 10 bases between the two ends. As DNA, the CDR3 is TGTGCCAGCAGTTACTCGGGGGGAGAGGGCTACACCTTC. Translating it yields CASSYSGGEGYTF.

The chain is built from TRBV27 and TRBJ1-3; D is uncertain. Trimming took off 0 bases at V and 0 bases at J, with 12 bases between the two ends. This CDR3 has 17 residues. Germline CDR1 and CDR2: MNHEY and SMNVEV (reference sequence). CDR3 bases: TGTGCCAGCAGTTTATCGGGAGGGTTGGGCTCTGGAAACACCATATATTTT. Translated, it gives CASSLSGGLGSGNTIYF.

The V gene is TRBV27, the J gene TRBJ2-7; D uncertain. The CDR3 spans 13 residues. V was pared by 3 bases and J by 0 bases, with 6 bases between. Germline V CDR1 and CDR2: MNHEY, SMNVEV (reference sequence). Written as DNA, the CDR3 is TGTGCCAGCAGTTTCCAGGCCTCCTACGAGCAGTACTTC. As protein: CASSFQASYEQYF.